Listed below are T cell receptor beta chains from one sample, sequenced in a study of T cells in Graves' hyperthyroidism and ophthalmopathy. Using its own MiXCR run on the multiplex PCR reads, TCRdb lists one record per CDR3 protein. The sample holds 350,000 to 400,000 distinct CDR3 sequences; approximately 15% are singletons and the top ten take 8% to 13%. Sequences were obtained from blood. The origin of the receptors is a woman between 55 and 75 years old with Graves' hyperthyroidism. The CDR3 runs from the conserved cysteine through the conserved F or W. The order of the fields is CDR3 protein, J gene, V gene.

CDR3aa: CASSVAGTGGEQYF
j_gene: TRBJ2-7
v_gene: TRBV9

CDR3aa: CSARRTATNEQFF
j_gene: TRBJ2-1
v_gene: TRBV20-1

CDR3aa: CASSLGGLNTEAFF
j_gene: TRBJ1-1
v_gene: TRBV11-3

CDR3aa: CASSLVAAGAYETQYF
j_gene: TRBJ2-5
v_gene: TRBV12-3/TRBV12-4

CDR3aa: CASSWAVNEQFF
j_gene: TRBJ2-1
v_gene: TRBV6-1

CDR3aa: CASSSPQALNEKLFF
j_gene: TRBJ1-4
v_gene: TRBV7-9

CDR3aa: CASSLGQGNIQYF
j_gene: TRBJ2-4
v_gene: TRBV12-3/TRBV12-4

CDR3aa: CASSLDREVGPQHF
j_gene: TRBJ1-5
v_gene: TRBV7-9

CDR3aa: CASSGGTGGTYEQYF
j_gene: TRBJ2-7
v_gene: TRBV12-3/TRBV12-4

CDR3aa: CASSSFVAEAGDTQYF
j_gene: TRBJ2-3
v_gene: TRBV19

CDR3aa: CASSFTGGTNTGELFF
j_gene: TRBJ2-2
v_gene: TRBV12-3/TRBV12-4

CDR3aa: CASTKTAMDSPLHF
j_gene: TRBJ1-6
v_gene: TRBV12-3/TRBV12-4

CDR3aa: CASSFSATVGYHEQFF
j_gene: TRBJ2-1
v_gene: TRBV7-9

CDR3aa: CASSPTGQASYEQYF
j_gene: TRBJ2-7
v_gene: TRBV4-1

CDR3aa: CASSLGRARATNEKLFF
j_gene: TRBJ1-4
v_gene: TRBV7-6

CDR3aa: CASSPAPSSMNTEAFF
j_gene: TRBJ1-1
v_gene: TRBV5-4

CDR3aa: CAISETSEQYF
j_gene: TRBJ2-7
v_gene: TRBV10-3

CDR3aa: CASRSAIYGYTF
j_gene: TRBJ1-2
v_gene: TRBV5-1

CDR3aa: CASRLTSGETQYF
j_gene: TRBJ2-5
v_gene: TRBV5-1

CDR3aa: CASRQFSGANVLTF
j_gene: TRBJ2-6
v_gene: TRBV6-1

CDR3aa: CASSSGVGAFF
j_gene: TRBJ1-1
v_gene: TRBV6-2/TRBV6-3

CDR3aa: CASSLESGSRNEQFF
j_gene: TRBJ2-1
v_gene: TRBV11-2

CDR3aa: CASSEGTSGANVLTF
j_gene: TRBJ2-6
v_gene: TRBV6-1

CDR3aa: CASSYAAETQYF
j_gene: TRBJ2-5
v_gene: TRBV6-1

CDR3aa: CSVVDSEAFF
j_gene: TRBJ1-1
v_gene: TRBV29-1

CDR3aa: CASRPPSSQGYEQYF
j_gene: TRBJ2-7
v_gene: TRBV6-1

CDR3aa: CASSLAGGDGTDTQYF
j_gene: TRBJ2-3
v_gene: TRBV5-1

CDR3aa: CASKWGQGEDTQYF
j_gene: TRBJ2-3
v_gene: TRBV19

CDR3aa: CASSWDRGVGGYTF
j_gene: TRBJ1-2
v_gene: TRBV6-1

CDR3aa: CASSIRGATGELFF
j_gene: TRBJ2-2
v_gene: TRBV19

CDR3aa: CASSERGTEAFF
j_gene: TRBJ1-1
v_gene: TRBV28

CDR3aa: CASSPLAGGPFNEQFF
j_gene: TRBJ2-1
v_gene: TRBV4-1

CDR3aa: CASSPHPGEQYF
j_gene: TRBJ2-7
v_gene: TRBV14

CDR3aa: CASTRGLIDTDTQYF
j_gene: TRBJ2-3
v_gene: TRBV12-3/TRBV12-4

CDR3aa: CASKGTGANVLTF
j_gene: TRBJ2-6
v_gene: TRBV2

CDR3aa: CSAISGTSGRNEQFF
j_gene: TRBJ2-1
v_gene: TRBV20-1

CDR3aa: CASSEAGDEQFF
j_gene: TRBJ2-1
v_gene: TRBV2

CDR3aa: CSARGTSGRVMYEQYF
j_gene: TRBJ2-7
v_gene: TRBV20-1

CDR3aa: CASSPRLAGGLGNEQFF
j_gene: TRBJ2-1
v_gene: TRBV12-3/TRBV12-4

CDR3aa: CATSDRTGLGTDTQYF
j_gene: TRBJ2-3
v_gene: TRBV24-1

CDR3aa: CASSWGAYGYTF
j_gene: TRBJ1-2
v_gene: TRBV12-3/TRBV12-4

CDR3aa: CASSPEQGLVSDTQYF
j_gene: TRBJ2-3
v_gene: TRBV18

CDR3aa: CASRKYQPQHF
j_gene: TRBJ1-5
v_gene: TRBV28

CDR3aa: CASGGSGGELFF
j_gene: TRBJ2-2
v_gene: TRBV2

CDR3aa: CASSHVRTSGMNEQFF
j_gene: TRBJ2-1
v_gene: TRBV14

CDR3aa: CSVLGTSGYYEQYF
j_gene: TRBJ2-7
v_gene: TRBV29-1

CDR3aa: CSARPEGQNYGYTF
j_gene: TRBJ1-2
v_gene: TRBV20-1

CDR3aa: CASSARTSGRDNTGELFF
j_gene: TRBJ2-2
v_gene: TRBV19

CDR3aa: CASSFMGLAGGPSQETQYF
j_gene: TRBJ2-5
v_gene: TRBV5-6

CDR3aa: CASSLSAPNEQYF
j_gene: TRBJ2-7
v_gene: TRBV27

CDR3aa: CASSATGGETQYF
j_gene: TRBJ2-5
v_gene: TRBV13

CDR3aa: CASSLDWTSGSYEQYF
j_gene: TRBJ2-7
v_gene: TRBV7-2

CDR3aa: CASSEDGRAGYNEQFF
j_gene: TRBJ2-1
v_gene: TRBV25-1